This T cell receptor beta chain stems from a study of blood T cell repertoires in COVID-19. Study in general: Acute and convalescent COVID-19 samples came from the United States, Italy and Spain. In each case, the material was cDNA or gDNA derived from T cells, B-cell-depleted T cells, or PBMCs.

V lost 0 bases, J lost 3 bases, and 8 bases stayed unmatched. The CDR3 has 17 amino acids. The V gene's germline CDR1 is LGHDT and CDR2 YNNKEL (reference sequence). Per the original data handling: Amplification with reference gene primers provided the estimates of nucleated cell counts. The protocol was immunoSEQ multiplex PCR, while the TCRdb copy is restricted to in-frame clones and leaves out a portion. V, J and clone size are taken as reported in that table, and D and trimming were inferred from the DNA itself. This sample yields some 200,000 clones, of which around 84% are seen a single time; 4.5% to 6% belongs to the top ten.

Sequencing was carried out using peripheral blood. This clonotype originated in a woman between 55 and 75 years old who had recovered from COVID-19. V usage is TRBV3-1 (or the pseudogene TRBV3-2) and J usage is TRBJ2-1, with 7 bases identical to TRBD1. The CDR3: CASSQENRGQDYNEQFF. For the CDR3, the DNA is TGTGCCAGCAGCCAAGAAAATAGAGGACAGGACTACAATGAGCAGTTCTTC.